Listed here are 18 T cell receptor beta chains from one sample, sequenced in a study of cytomegalovirus exposure and HLA in healthy donors. The PCR contained 60 Vbeta and 13 Jbeta primers. The data were produced by immunoSEQ multiplex PCR, yet TCRdb's version contains in-frame clones alone and is incomplete. The sample yields tens of thousands of clones, around 65% seen once. The sample was PBMCs. The receptor source for this set is a man aged 55 to 70 in good health and CMV-seropositive.

The sample holds one count of this clone. This CDR3 is CASSPRDRALGYTF. CDR3 coding DNA: TGTGCCAGCAGCCCCCGGGACAGGGCATTGGGCTACACCTTC. V and J are TRBV7-8 and TRBJ1-2; TRBD1 matches 9 bases. This CDR3 spans 14 amino acids. The ends lost 5 bases at V and 8 bases at J; junction bases unmatched: 9. Germline values: CDR1 SGHVS, CDR2 FQNEAQ.

This clone was counted between two and nine times. The rearrangement links TRBV7-9 to TRBJ1-4, with 7 bases lining up with TRBD1. The V gene's germline CDR1 is SEHNR and CDR2 FQNEAQ (reference sequence). V lost 5 bases, J lost 1 base, and 7 bases stayed unmatched. The CDR3 consists of 16 residues. DNA for the CDR3: TGTGCCAGCAGCCCGGGACAGTCCCGAACTAATGAAAAACTGTTTTTT. This translates into CASSPGQSRTNEKLFF.

The gene calls are TRBV30 and TRBJ1-1; perhaps TRBD1 as D (6 bases). CDR1 and CDR2 (germline): GTSNPN, SVGIG (reference sequence). The length of the CDR3 is 15 residues. V was cut by 2 bases and J by 6 bases, with 19 bases left in between. CDR3 nucleotides: TGTGCCTGGAGTTACAGGGAAGGTGCGGGCGCTGAAGCTTTCTTT. Translating gives CAWSYREGAGAEAFF.

The chain is built from TRBV5-8 and TRBJ2-2, with TRBD1 identical over 7 bases. Trimming cost V 2 bases and J 4 bases; bases outside gene matches: 11. The CDR3 is made up of 17 amino acids. The germline gives CDR1 SGHTS, CDR2 YDEGEE. CDR3 residues: CASSLEPSDRATGELFF. As DNA, the CDR3 is TGTGCCAGCAGCTTAGAGCCGAGTGACAGGGCCACCGGGGAGCTGTTTTTT.

The V gene is TRBV11-2, the J gene TRBJ2-7, with D hard to call. CDR1 is SGHAT and CDR2 is FQNNGV in the germline V gene. There are 13 residues in the CDR3. Trimming took 1 base from V and 3 from J, leaving 7 bases between them. CDR3 bases: TGTGCCAGCAGCTTAGGGCATCTCTACGAGCAGTACTTC. As protein: CASSLGHLYEQYF.

V gene TRBV4-1 combines with J gene TRBJ1-5; no clear D gene. CDR1 is MGHRA and CDR2 is YSYEKL in the germline V gene. This CDR3 comprises 13 residues. Trimming cost V 0 bases and J 3 bases, with 3 bases left between them. CDR3 region: CASSQDLNQPQHF. CDR3 coding DNA: TGCGCCAGCAGCCAAGATCTCAATCAGCCCCAGCATTTT.

This chain uses TRBV4-1 with TRBJ2-7; TRBD2 is a possible D gene (5 bases). CDR1 is MGHRA, CDR2 YSYEKL, per germline. The CDR3 runs to 14 residues. V was shortened by 4 bases and J by 2 bases, with 12 bases between the two germline ends. The chain's CDR3 is CASSPPRAPYEQYF. For the CDR3, the DNA is TGCGCCAGCAGCCCCCCGAGGGCCCCCTACGAGCAGTACTTC.

V is TRBV6-1 and J is TRBJ2-7; a weak D match, TRBD1 (7 bases). V lost 2 bases and J lost 1, with 18 bases in between. The CDR3 covers 17 residues. Germline loops: CDR1 MNHNS, CDR2 SASEGT. The CDR3: CASSERAGGLFSYEQYF. As DNA, the CDR3 is TGTGCCAGCAGTGAACGGGCAGGGGGACTTTTTTCCTACGAGCAGTACTTC.

This clone appeared a single time. The genes are TRBV4-1 and TRBJ2-2; 12 nucleotides line up with TRBD2. The length of the CDR3 is 16 residues. Trimming removed 1 base from V and 13 bases from J; junction bases left unmatched: 10. The germline V gene has CDR1 MGHRA and CDR2 YSYEKL. The CDR3 nucleotides are TGCGCCAGCAGCCAAGCTCCCCCTAGCGGGGGGGTATTGCTGTTTTTT. Encoded protein: CASSQAPPSGGVLLFF.

V and J are TRBV5-4 and TRBJ2-3, with D unclear. CDR1 is SGHNT and CDR2 is YYREEE in the germline V gene (reference sequence). The CDR3 runs to 14 residues. The germline V and J ends were trimmed by 0 bases and 3 bases, with 8 bases remaining between them. CDR3 residues: CASSLESLTDTQYF. DNA for the CDR3: TGTGCCAGCAGCTTGGAATCACTAACAGATACGCAGTATTTT.

CDR3 DNA: TGTGCCGTAGCTGTATCCAATGAGCAGTTCTTC. Protein sequence: CAVAVSNEQFF. V is TRBV5-4 and J is TRBJ2-1; no reliable D call. Trimming left V 10 bases short and J 6 bases short, with 11 bases between. CDR1 SGHNT and CDR2 YYREEE come from the germline V gene (reference sequence). There are 11 residues in the CDR3.

This chain uses TRBV7-9 with TRBJ1-2; TRBD1 is a possible D gene (6 bases). V lost 1 base and J lost 5, with 11 bases in between. Germline V gene data show CDR1 as SEHNR and CDR2 as FQNEAQ (reference sequence). This CDR3 region has 14 residues. As DNA, the CDR3 is TGTGCCAGCAGCTTAGACGCGACAGGATATGGCTACACCTTC. It is translated as CASSLDATGYGYTF.

The CDR3 DNA is TGCGCCAGCAGCCCTAGCGGGGGGCCTAGACTCCAAGAGACCCAGTACTTC. Its protein product is CASSPSGGPRLQETQYF. The J gene is TRBJ2-5, the V gene TRBV4-1, with 11 bases lining up with TRBD2. The CDR3 has 17 residues. Germline trimming cut 4 bases from V and 1 base from J; bases unmatched to any gene: 8. Germline-derived CDR1 and CDR2 are MGHRA and YSYEKL.

The chain carries TRBV19 and TRBJ1-5; D call uncertain. The CDR3 loop spans 13 amino acids. The V end lost 5 bases, the J end lost 8 bases, and 13 bases lay between the germline ends. Germline V lookup: CDR1 LNHDA, CDR2 SQIVND (reference sequence). CDR3 DNA sequence: TGTGCCAGTAGTCCTCAGTTATCGAAGCCCCAGCATTTT. This sequence encodes CASSPQLSKPQHF.

The chain couples TRBV6-6 to TRBJ1-5; 11 nucleotides align to TRBD1. There are 15 residues in the CDR3. Germline assignment: CDR1 MNHNY and CDR2 SVGAGI (reference sequence). V lost 8 bases to trimming and J lost 1 base; unmatched junction nucleotides: 4. The CDR3 region has the DNA TGTGCCAGCGGACAGGGGGCCTGGAGCAATCAGCCCCAGCATTTT. Residues: CASGQGAWSNQPQHF.

This chain connects TRBV7-2 to TRBJ2-1; 9 nucleotides line up with TRBD2. With 4 bases clipped from V and 0 bases from J, the junction kept 1 base outside the gene matches. Germline V gene sequence: CDR1 SGHTA, CDR2 FQGNSA. The CDR3 is 15 residues long. The CDR3 sequence is CASSSSGNSYNEQFF. The CDR3 nucleotides read TGTGCCAGCAGCTCTAGCGGGAACTCCTACAATGAGCAGTTCTTC. Variable domain in full (rest from reference TRBV7-2 and TRBJ2-1): GAGVSQSPSNKVTEKGKDVELRCDPISGHTALYWYRQSLGQGLEFLIYFQGNSAPDKSGLPSDRFSAERTGGSVSTLTIQRTQQEDSAVYLCASSSSGNSYNEQFFGPGTRLTVL.

The rearrangement joins TRBV11-2 to TRBJ2-2; a possible D gene is TRBD2 (6 bases). The CDR3 runs 16 residues. V shed 5 bases and J shed 8 bases, with 21 bases lying between them. Germline V gene lookup returns CDR1 SGHAT and CDR2 FQNNGV. The CDR3 DNA reads TGTGCCAGCAGCCCCGGGACTCACGGGGTTATTGGGGAGCTGTTTTTT. It is translated as CASSPGTHGVIGELFF.

This chain uses TRBV5-1 with TRBJ1-1; TRBD1 aligns across 8 bases. The ends lost 4 bases at V and 4 bases at J; junction bases unmatched: 6. CDR1 SGHRS and CDR2 YFSETQ come from the germline V gene. This CDR3 has 14 amino acids. The CDR3 loop is CASSKRTGSTEAFF. The DNA of the CDR3 is TGCGCCAGCAGCAAGAGGACAGGGAGCACTGAAGCTTTCTTT.